This passage covers 17 T cell receptor beta chains from one sample sequenced in a study of blood T cell repertoires in COVID-19. Clones were read by immunoSEQ multiplex PCR, and TCRdb kept only the in-frame ones, dropping some. The sample contains 130,000 to 150,000 clones, around 85% of which appear only once. The sample comprised PBMCs or T cells enriched from blood (not recorded which). These receptor sequences come from a man aged 45-65 years who had recovered from COVID-19.

CDR3 in DNA: TGTGCCAGTAGTTATGAGTTGAACACTGAAGCTTTCTTT. Amino acids: CASSYELNTEAFF. The gene calls are TRBV19 and TRBJ1-1, with no clear D. This CDR3 has 13 residues. V lost 5 bases and J lost 0, with 7 bases in between. Germline CDR1 reads LNHDA; CDR2 reads SQIVND (reference sequence).

The V and J genes are TRBV7-8 and TRBJ2-7, with a weak D call TRBD1 (5 bases). The germline gives CDR1 SGHVS, CDR2 FQNEAQ. This CDR3 region has 15 residues. V was clipped by 5 bases and J by 2 bases, with 16 bases between them. CDR3 sequence reads: CASSPSSRQTYEQYF. The DNA for the CDR3 is TGTGCCAGCAGCCCCTCCTCTAGACAGACCTACGAGCAGTACTTC.

This clone appeared a single time. The chain carries TRBV11-3 and TRBJ2-1; 8 positions agree with TRBD2. Looked up from germline, CDR1 is SGHNT and CDR2 is YENEEA. This CDR3 is 18 amino acids long. V trimming: 1 base; J trimming: 3 bases; junction bases outside the gene matches: 11. CDR3 in DNA: TGTGCCAGCAGCTTAGGGACGGGGGGGGACAAATTCTACAATGAGCAGTTCTTC. Amino acids: CASSLGTGGDKFYNEQFF. The complete variable domain, with remaining parts taken from reference TRBV11-3 and TRBJ2-1, reads EAGVVQSPRYKIIEKKQPVAFWCNPISGHNTLYWYLQNLGQGPELLIRYENEEAVDDSQLPKDRFSAERLKGVDSTLKIQPAELGDSAVYLCASSLGTGGDKFYNEQFFGPGTRLTVL.

The chain is built from TRBV7-4 and TRBJ1-1; D call uncertain. The germline V gene has CDR1 SGHVT and CDR2 SQSDAQ. This CDR3 has 16 amino acids. The V end was cut by 4 bases, the J end by 11 bases, with 26 bases between. The CDR3 sequence: CASSWDQVEGPRGAFF. CDR3 in DNA: TGTGCCAGCAGCTGGGATCAGGTGGAGGGTCCCCGCGGCGCTTTCTTT.

In nucleotides, the CDR3 is TGTGCTAGTGGTTTGGTACAGTTCAGGTCCGGCAGGGGGCGAACTGAAGCTTTCTTT. Its protein product is CASGLVQFRSGRGRTEAFF. The chain recombines TRBV12-5 with TRBJ1-1, with TRBD1 matching 8 bases. CDR3 size: 19 residues. With 0 bases clipped from V and 5 bases from J, the junction kept 17 bases outside the gene matches. CDR1 and CDR2 (germline): LGHNT, FRNRAP.

The chain combines TRBV18 with TRBJ1-1; D may be TRBD1 (5 bases). The CDR3 runs 12 residues. CDR1 is KGHSH and CDR2 is LQKENI in the germline V gene. V lost 3 bases and J lost 7, with 9 bases in between. The CDR3 DNA reads TGTGCCAGCTCACCGCAAGACAGTGAAGCTTTCTTT. It yields the protein CASSPQDSEAFF. Based on the CDR3 plus reference TRBV18 and TRBJ1-1, the full variable domain is NAGVMQNPRHLVRRRGQEARLRCSPMKGHSHVYWYRQLPEEGLKFMVYLQKENIIDESGMPKERFSAEFPKEGPSILRIQQVVRGDSAAYFCASSPQDSEAFFGQGTRLTVV.

This chain connects TRBV5-4 to TRBJ2-2, with D uncertain. The germline gives CDR1 SGHNT, CDR2 YYREEE (reference sequence). The CDR3 runs to 14 residues. V was clipped by 4 bases and J by 6 bases, with 13 bases between them. In nucleotides, the CDR3 is TGTGCCAGCAGCCTGGATATTCGGTCCGGGGAGCTGTTTTTT. It specifies CASSLDIRSGELFF.

CDR3 protein: CASSAPGRETQYF. The CDR3 DNA reads TGTGCCAGCAGTGCTCCAGGTCGGGAGACCCAGTACTTC. V usage is TRBV6-2 or TRBV6-3 and J usage is TRBJ2-5; no definite D call. Trimming took off 5 bases at V and 5 bases at J, with 12 bases between the two ends. Germline lookup yields CDR1 MNHEY and CDR2 SVGEGT. The CDR3 has 13 residues.

The chain employs TRBV19 and TRBJ1-5; the D gene is possibly TRBD1 (5 bases). CDR1 LNHDA and CDR2 SQIVND come from the germline V gene (reference sequence). Trimming left V 3 bases short and J 7 bases short, with 13 bases between. The CDR3 is 14 residues long. The DNA of the CDR3 is TGTGCCAGTAGTATCGGGGGGAAGGAACAGCCCCAGCATTTT. Its protein product is CASSIGGKEQPQHF.

V usage is TRBV10-3 and J usage is TRBJ2-3; 7 nucleotides line up with TRBD1. The CDR3 covers 16 residues. With V trimmed by 3 bases and J by 4 bases, 10 bases remained unmatched. CDR1 is ENHRY, CDR2 SYGVKD, per germline. In DNA form, the CDR3 reads TGTGCCATCAGTGACTCTGACAGGGTAGGCGCAGATACGCAGTATTTT. The encoded protein is CAISDSDRVGADTQYF.

The chain uses TRBV9 and TRBJ1-3; 7 positions agree with TRBD1. After removal of 0 bases from V and 5 bases from J, the junction contained 11 bases not matched to a gene. Germline lookup yields CDR1 SGDLS and CDR2 YYNGEE. This CDR3 spans 17 amino acids. The CDR3 protein is CASSVDTATGIRNTIYF. CDR3 coding DNA: TGTGCCAGCAGCGTAGATACGGCGACAGGGATAAGAAACACCATATATTTT.

The chain uses TRBV9 and TRBJ2-7; TRBD2 aligns across 8 bases. The germline V gene encodes CDR1 SGDLS and CDR2 YYNGEE. This CDR3 comprises 16 residues. V dropped 4 bases and J dropped 0; count of bases not matched to a gene: 9. The CDR3 DNA sequence: TGTGCCAGCAGCCCACAAGCAGCGGGGGCCTCCTACGAGCAGTACTTC. It encodes CASSPQAAGASYEQYF.

This clone showed up just a few times. The rearrangement uses TRBV7-9 and TRBJ1-6; 7 bases are shared with TRBD1. This CDR3 is built from 17 residues. Germline V CDR1 and CDR2: SEHNR, FQNEAQ (reference sequence). V trimming: 1 base; J trimming: 6 bases; junction bases outside the gene matches: 9. This CDR3 is CASSLGNRGLFNSPLHF. CDR3 coding DNA: TGTGCCAGCAGCTTAGGAAATAGGGGGCTCTTTAATTCACCCCTCCACTTT.

The chain recombines TRBV12-5 with TRBJ2-1; 9 nucleotides align to TRBD1. CDR3 length: 14 amino acids. CDR1 and CDR2 from the germline V gene are LGHNT and FRNRAP. V was clipped by 1 base and J by 6 bases; unmatched bases: 1. CDR3 protein: CASGLGQGGNEQFF. The CDR3 nucleotides are TGTGCTAGTGGTTTGGGACAGGGGGGCAATGAGCAGTTCTTC.

The V call is TRBV5-4, the J call TRBJ2-4, with TRBD1 matching 7 bases. Per germline, CDR1 SGHNT and CDR2 YYREEE (reference sequence). Trimming at V came to 1 base and at J to 5 bases, leaving 12 bases not matched to a gene. The CDR3 runs 17 residues. CDR3 coding DNA: TGTGCCAGCAGCTTGATCCCCTCGACAGGGTGGCAAAACATTCAGTACTTC. It encodes CASSLIPSTGWQNIQYF.

J is TRBJ2-5 and V is TRBV19, with TRBD1 matching over 8 bases. This CDR3 contains 14 residues. The V gene end was trimmed by 8 bases and the J gene end by 5 bases; junction bases not matched to a gene: 10. Germline values: CDR1 LNHDA, CDR2 SQIVND (reference sequence). CDR3 DNA: TGTGCCAGTCGATCCCAGGGGGCAGGGGAGACCCAGTACTTC. Amino acid sequence: CASRSQGAGETQYF.

The chain employs TRBV12-3 or TRBV12-4 and TRBJ1-1; tentative D call: TRBD1 (6 bases). The CDR3 covers 12 residues. V was cut by 5 bases and J by 11 bases, with 15 bases left in between. For the CDR3, the DNA is TGTGCCAGCAGTCTACAGGGAGTGGGGGCTTTCTTT. Its translation: CASSLQGVGAFF.